One and the same sample provided the 16 T cell receptor beta chains below, sequenced in a study of early T cells in non-severe SARS-CoV-2 infection. TCRdb reprocessed the 5' RACE reads with MiXCR, giving one entry per CDR3 protein. Seen here are around 82,000 distinct CDR3 sequences, about 14% observed once, and the top ten hold about 0.58%. Specimen: whole blood. The receptors stem from an adult who was a healthcare worker with PCR-confirmed SARS-CoV-2 infection or an uninfected control (not recorded which).

In regard to this clonotype: A much larger clone sits a single nucleotide away, making a read error possible. V and J are TRBV6-6 and TRBJ2-7, with 8 bases aligning to TRBD1. The germline gives CDR1 MNHNY, CDR2 SVGAGI (reference sequence). The CDR3 length is 15 residues. The CDR3 sequence: CASSPRQGPSFEQYV. The CDR3 coding sequence is TGTGCCAGCAGTCCGAGACAGGGGCCCTCCTTCGAGCAGTACGTC.

This chain joins TRBV2 and TRBJ2-7; D is perhaps TRBD1 (5 bases). V was shortened by 3 bases and J by 1 base, with 13 bases between the two germline ends. The germline CDR1 and CDR2 sequences are SNHLY and FYNNEI. The CDR3 consists of 15 residues. The CDR3 loop reads CASSEGRALSYEQYV. The CDR3 region has the DNA TGTGCCAGCAGTGAGGGCAGGGCGCTTTCCTACGAGCAGTACGTC.

This clonotype was recorded a few times. The J gene is TRBJ2-7, the V gene TRBV7-2; D ambiguous. CDR3 length equals 14 residues. CDR1 SGHTA and CDR2 FQGNSA come from the germline V gene. Trimming pared 1 base from V and 2 bases from J, leaving 9 bases between. The CDR3 protein is CASSLVSGPYEQYV. The DNA for the CDR3 is TGTGCCAGCAGCTTAGTATCCGGGCCCTACGAGCAGTACGTC.

V and J are TRBV2 and TRBJ1-1; perhaps TRBD1 as D (5 bases). There are 14 residues in the CDR3. Germline V gene data show CDR1 as SNHLY and CDR2 as FYNNEI. V lost 6 bases, J lost 5 bases, and 16 bases lay in between. Written as DNA, the CDR3 is TGTGCCAGCAGCTCTGTACTCGGGGGTACTGAAGCTTTCTTT. This sequence encodes CASSSVLGGTEAFF.

The table lists this clonotype with a few counts. This chain joins TRBV5-1 and TRBJ2-1; perhaps TRBD2 as D (5 bases). The V and J ends lost 3 bases and 0 bases respectively, with 10 bases between them. The V gene's germline CDR1 is SGHRS and CDR2 YFSETQ. There are 15 residues in the CDR3. CDR3 region: CASSSGFGSYNEQFF. The CDR3 DNA follows: TGCGCCAGCAGCTCGGGGTTCGGCTCCTACAATGAGCAGTTCTTC.

This clonotype was seen only a few times. This chain joins TRBV7-9 and TRBJ1-1, with unresolved D. The germline V gene has CDR1 SEHNR and CDR2 FQNEAQ (reference sequence). There are 14 residues in the CDR3. Trimming removed 5 bases from V and 4 bases from J, with 14 bases in between. This CDR3 is CASSPVGYGTEAFF. The CDR3, as DNA: TGTGCCAGCAGCCCGGTTGGTTATGGCACTGAAGCTTTCTTT.

The chain uses TRBV5-1 and TRBJ2-1; a weak D match, TRBD2 (6 bases). The CDR3 has 17 amino acids. Germline values: CDR1 SGHRS, CDR2 YFSETQ. Trimming removed 5 bases at V and 0 bases at J, with 18 bases between. CDR3 sequence reads: CASSLLPPGGSYNEQFF. Written as DNA, the CDR3 is TGCGCCAGCAGTTTACTCCCCCCCGGGGGCTCCTACAATGAGCAGTTCTTC.

This clonotype was detected only a few times. The chain recombines TRBV7-7 with TRBJ2-3; TRBD2 matches 10 bases. CDR1 is SSHAT and CDR2 is FNYEAQ in the germline V gene (reference sequence). CDR3 length: 16 residues. Trimming cost V 1 base and J 2 bases; bases outside gene matches: 3. CDR3: CASSLGLAGDTDTQYF. DNA of the CDR3: TGTGCCAGCAGCTTAGGGCTAGCGGGGGACACAGATACGCAGTATTTT.

This clonotype has only a few counts. This sequence joins TRBV20-1 and TRBJ1-5; tentative D call: TRBD1 (6 bases). This CDR3 is built from 14 residues. Per the germline V gene, CDR1 is DFQATT and CDR2 is SNEGSKA (reference sequence). The germline V and J ends were trimmed by 5 bases and 2 bases, with 13 bases remaining between them. CDR3 sequence: CSALQGGGNQPQHF. The DNA for the CDR3 is TGCAGTGCTTTACAGGGAGGAGGCAATCAGCCCCAGCATTTT.

This rearrangement joins TRBV30 to TRBJ1-1; the D is unclear. Germline loops: CDR1 GTSNPN, CDR2 SVGIG (reference sequence). The V end lost 0 bases, the J end lost 7 bases, and 9 bases lay between the germline ends. There are 12 residues in the CDR3. DNA for the CDR3: TGTGCCTGGAGTGTGTTTACAGTTGAAGCTTTCTTT. It codes for CAWSVFTVEAFF.

This clonotype was picked up a small number of times. CDR3 sequence: CASRGDRGLLLSYEQYV. The CDR3 DNA sequence: TGTGCCAGCCGAGGGGACAGGGGGCTCCTTTTGTCCTACGAGCAGTACGTC. V gene TRBV6-4 combines with J gene TRBJ2-7, with TRBD1 identical over 12 bases. Germline CDR1 and CDR2: MRHNA and SNTAGT. Trimming removed 8 bases from V and 1 base from J; junction bases left unmatched: 12. The CDR3 has 17 amino acids.

Ten or more counts support this clonotype. The chain carries TRBV7-3 and TRBJ2-1; tentatively, D is TRBD1 (5 bases). The CDR3 has 15 residues. Between the trimmed V and J ends, which lost 2 bases and 2 bases, there was a span of 10 bases. The germline gives CDR1 SGHTA, CDR2 FQGTGA. The CDR3 loop is CASSLVGAAYNEQFF. Written as DNA, the CDR3 is TGTGCCAGCAGCTTAGTAGGGGCGGCCTACAATGAGCAGTTCTTC.

This clonotype occurred a few times. The V call is TRBV15, the J call TRBJ2-2; 9 bases agree with TRBD1. V gave up 0 bases and J gave up 2 bases; unmatched junction bases: 4. There are 17 residues in the CDR3. Germline V gene lookup returns CDR1 LNHNV and CDR2 YYDKDF (reference sequence). Here the CDR3 DNA reads TGTGCCACCAGCAGAGATGTGGGACAGGGTAACACCGGGGAGCTGTTTTTT. Translating it yields CATSRDVGQGNTGELFF.

This clonotype was seen repeatedly, ten times or more. The chain uses TRBV7-2 and TRBJ2-5; D is perhaps TRBD1 (6 bases). This CDR3 has 13 amino acids. Germline lookup yields CDR1 SGHTA and CDR2 FQGNSA. The V gene lost 11 bases and the J gene lost 4 bases, with 17 bases spanning the gap. The CDR3 loop reads CAGGPGQGETQYF. CDR3 nucleotide sequence: TGTGCCGGCGGCCCGGGACAAGGAGAGACCCAGTACTTC.

This clonotype was seen a few times. This chain links TRBV24-1 with TRBJ2-1, with TRBD1 matching 7 bases. The germline CDR1 and CDR2 sequences are KGHDR and SFDVKD. CDR3 length: 14 amino acids. V dropped 4 bases and J dropped 2; count of bases not matched to a gene: 1. The CDR3 is CATSEGTAYNEQFF. Written as DNA, the CDR3 is TGTGCCACCAGTGAGGGGACAGCCTACAATGAGCAGTTCTTC.

This rearrangement joins TRBV19 to TRBJ1-5, with D tentatively TRBD1 (6 bases). V lost 7 bases, J lost 3 bases, and 13 bases lay in between. The CDR3 spans 14 residues. The V gene's germline CDR1 is LNHDA and CDR2 SQIVND (reference sequence). The CDR3 nucleotides read TGTGCCAGTAACATAAGGGACACCAATCAGCCCCAGCATTTT. It is translated as CASNIRDTNQPQHF.